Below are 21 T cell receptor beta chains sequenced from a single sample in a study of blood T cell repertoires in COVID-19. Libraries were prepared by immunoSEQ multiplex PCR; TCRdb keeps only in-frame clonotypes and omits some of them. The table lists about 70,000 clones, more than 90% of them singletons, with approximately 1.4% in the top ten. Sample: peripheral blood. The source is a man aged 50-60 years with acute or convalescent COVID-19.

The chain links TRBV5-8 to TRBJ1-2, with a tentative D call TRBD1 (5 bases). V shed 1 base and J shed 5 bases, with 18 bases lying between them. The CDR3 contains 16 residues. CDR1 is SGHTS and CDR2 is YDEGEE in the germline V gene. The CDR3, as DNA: TGTGCCAGCAGCTTGCGCCGACTAGACAGTAATTATGGCTACACCTTC. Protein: CASSLRRLDSNYGYTF.

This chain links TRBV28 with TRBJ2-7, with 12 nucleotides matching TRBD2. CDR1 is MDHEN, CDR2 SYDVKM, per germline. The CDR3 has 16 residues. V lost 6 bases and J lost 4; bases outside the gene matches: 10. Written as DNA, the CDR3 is TGTGCCAGCAGCTTGACTAGCGGGAGTAGCCCTTACGAGCAGTACTTC. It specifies CASSLTSGSSPYEQYF.

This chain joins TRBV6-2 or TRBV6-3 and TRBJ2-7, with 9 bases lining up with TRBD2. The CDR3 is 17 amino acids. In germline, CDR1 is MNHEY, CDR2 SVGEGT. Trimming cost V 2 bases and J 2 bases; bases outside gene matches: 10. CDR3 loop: CASSYPTGTSWTYEQYF. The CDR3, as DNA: TGTGCCAGCAGTTACCCTACCGGGACTAGCTGGACCTACGAGCAGTACTTC.

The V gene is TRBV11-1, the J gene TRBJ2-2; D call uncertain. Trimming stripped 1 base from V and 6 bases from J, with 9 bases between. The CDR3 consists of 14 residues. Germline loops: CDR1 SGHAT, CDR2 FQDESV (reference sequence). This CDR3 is CASSLVVTPGELFF. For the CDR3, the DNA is TGTGCCAGCAGCTTAGTGGTCACTCCCGGGGAGCTGTTTTTT.

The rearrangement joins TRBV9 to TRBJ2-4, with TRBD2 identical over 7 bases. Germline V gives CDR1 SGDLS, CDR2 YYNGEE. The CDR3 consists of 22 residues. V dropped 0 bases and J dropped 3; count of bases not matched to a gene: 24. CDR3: CASSVGIVAGITGASGKNIQYF. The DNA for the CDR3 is TGTGCCAGCAGCGTAGGAATCGTGGCGGGGATTACGGGAGCTAGCGGCAAAAACATTCAGTACTTC. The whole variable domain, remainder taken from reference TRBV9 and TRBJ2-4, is DSGVTQTPKHLITATGQRVTLRCSPRSGDLSVYWYQQSLDQGLQFLIQYYNGEERAKGNILERFSAQQFPDLHSELNLSSLELGDSALYFCASSVGIVAGITGASGKNIQYFGAGTRLSVL.

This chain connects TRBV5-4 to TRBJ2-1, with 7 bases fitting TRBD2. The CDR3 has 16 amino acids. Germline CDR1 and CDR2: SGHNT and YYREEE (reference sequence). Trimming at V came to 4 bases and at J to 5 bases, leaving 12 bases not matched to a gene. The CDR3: CASSLRRTSRDNEQFF. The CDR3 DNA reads TGTGCCAGCAGCCTACGGCGGACTAGTCGCGACAATGAGCAGTTCTTC.

In DNA form, the CDR3 reads TGCAGCGTCGAATCCCGGGGCCGGGGGGGCTACACCTTC. It specifies CSVESRGRGGYTF. J is TRBJ1-2 and V is TRBV29-1, with D tentatively TRBD1 (5 bases). Germline CDR1 and CDR2: SQVTM and ANQGSEA. CDR3 size: 13 residues. Between the trimmed V and J ends, which lost 6 bases and 8 bases, there was a span of 19 bases.

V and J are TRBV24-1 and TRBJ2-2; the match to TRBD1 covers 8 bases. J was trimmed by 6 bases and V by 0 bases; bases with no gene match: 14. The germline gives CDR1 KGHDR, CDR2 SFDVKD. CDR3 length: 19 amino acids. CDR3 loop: CATSDLPGGAPEKSGELFF. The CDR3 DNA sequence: TGTGCCACCAGTGATTTGCCAGGGGGCGCCCCAGAAAAGTCCGGGGAGCTGTTTTTT.

CDR3 protein: CASSFGGQETQYF. Written as DNA, the CDR3 is TGTGCCAGCAGTTTCGGGGGGCAAGAGACCCAGTACTTC. The chain joins TRBV28 to TRBJ2-5; TRBD2 aligns across 7 bases. Germline CDR1 MDHEN, CDR2 SYDVKM. The CDR3 contains 13 residues. Germline trimming cut 3 bases from V and 2 bases from J; bases unmatched to any gene: 0.

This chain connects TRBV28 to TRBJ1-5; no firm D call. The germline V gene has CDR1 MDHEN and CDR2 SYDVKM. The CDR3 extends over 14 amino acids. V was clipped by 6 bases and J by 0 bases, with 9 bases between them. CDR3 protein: CASSLPYSNQPQHF. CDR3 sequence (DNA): TGTGCCAGCAGCCTTCCCTATAGCAATCAGCCCCAGCATTTT.

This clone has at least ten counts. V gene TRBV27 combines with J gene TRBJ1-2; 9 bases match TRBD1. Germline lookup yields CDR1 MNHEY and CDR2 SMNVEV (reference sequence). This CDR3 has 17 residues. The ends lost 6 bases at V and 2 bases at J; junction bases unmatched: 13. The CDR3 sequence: CASSPGQGRIRNYGYTF. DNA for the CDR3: TGTGCCAGCAGCCCGGGACAGGGAAGGATTCGGAACTATGGCTACACCTTC.

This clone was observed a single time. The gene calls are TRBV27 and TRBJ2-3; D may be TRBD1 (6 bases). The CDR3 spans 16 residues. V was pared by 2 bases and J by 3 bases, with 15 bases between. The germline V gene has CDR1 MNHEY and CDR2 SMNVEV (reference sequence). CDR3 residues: CASSLRRDIVTDTQYF. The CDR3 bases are TGTGCCAGCAGTTTACGCCGGGACATAGTTACAGATACGCAGTATTTT.

As DNA, the CDR3 is TGTGCCAGCAGTGCCGAGACTAAGGGTGAGCAGTTCTTC. The encoded protein is CASSAETKGEQFF. This chain joins TRBV2 and TRBJ2-1, with D perhaps matching TRBD2 (5 bases). V was shortened by 4 bases and J by 9 bases, with 13 bases between the two germline ends. The CDR3 runs to 13 residues. CDR1 is SNHLY and CDR2 is FYNNEI in the germline V gene.

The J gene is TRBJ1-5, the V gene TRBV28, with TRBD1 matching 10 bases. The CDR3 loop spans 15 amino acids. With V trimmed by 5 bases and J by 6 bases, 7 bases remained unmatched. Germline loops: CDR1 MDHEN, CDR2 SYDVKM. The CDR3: CASSVLGQGRQPQHF. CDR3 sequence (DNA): TGTGCCAGCAGTGTGTTGGGACAGGGGCGTCAGCCCCAGCATTTT.

The CDR3 bases are TGTGCCAGCAGTTTGGGGCTCACCGGGGAGCTGTTTTTT. Translated: CASSLGLTGELFF. The chain employs TRBV27 and TRBJ2-2, with D possibly being TRBD1 (5 bases). Trimming pared 3 bases from V and 4 bases from J, leaving 6 bases between. Per germline, CDR1 MNHEY and CDR2 SMNVEV (reference sequence). This CDR3 has 13 residues.

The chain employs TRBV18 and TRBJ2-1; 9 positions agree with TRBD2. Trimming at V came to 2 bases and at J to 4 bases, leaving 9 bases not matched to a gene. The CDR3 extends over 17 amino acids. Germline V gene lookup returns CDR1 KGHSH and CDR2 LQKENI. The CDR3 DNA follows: TGTGCCAGCTCACCATTCGAACTAGCGGGCCTTTACAATGAGCAGTTCTTC. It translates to CASSPFELAGLYNEQFF. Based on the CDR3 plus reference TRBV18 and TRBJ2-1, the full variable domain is NAGVMQNPRHLVRRRGQEARLRCSPMKGHSHVYWYRQLPEEGLKFMVYLQKENIIDESGMPKERFSAEFPKEGPSILRIQQVVRGDSAAYFCASSPFELAGLYNEQFFGPGTRLTVL.

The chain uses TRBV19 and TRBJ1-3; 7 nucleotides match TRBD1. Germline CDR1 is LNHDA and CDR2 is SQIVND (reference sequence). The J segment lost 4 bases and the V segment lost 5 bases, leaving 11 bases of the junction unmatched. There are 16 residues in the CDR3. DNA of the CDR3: TGTGCCAGTAGTTTCTCCACAGGGGAATCCGGAAACACCATATATTTT. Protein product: CASSFSTGESGNTIYF.

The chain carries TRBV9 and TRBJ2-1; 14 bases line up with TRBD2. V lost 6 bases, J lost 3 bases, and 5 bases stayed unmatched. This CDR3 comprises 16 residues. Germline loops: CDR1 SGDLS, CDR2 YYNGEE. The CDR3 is CASTHGTSGGYNEQFF. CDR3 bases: TGTGCCAGCACCCACGGGACTAGCGGGGGCTACAATGAGCAGTTCTTC.

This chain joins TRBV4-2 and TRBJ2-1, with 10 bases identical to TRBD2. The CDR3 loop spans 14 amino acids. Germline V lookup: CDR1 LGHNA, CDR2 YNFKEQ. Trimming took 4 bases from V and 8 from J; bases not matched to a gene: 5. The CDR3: CASSRGLAGDEQFF. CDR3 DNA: TGTGCCAGCAGCCGGGGGCTAGCGGGAGATGAGCAGTTCTTC.

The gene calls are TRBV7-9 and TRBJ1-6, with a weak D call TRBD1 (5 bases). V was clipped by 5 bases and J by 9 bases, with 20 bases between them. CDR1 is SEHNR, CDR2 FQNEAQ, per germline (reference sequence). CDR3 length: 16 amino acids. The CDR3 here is CASSPLTLLRGSPLHF. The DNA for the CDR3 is TGTGCCAGCAGCCCGTTGACACTACTAAGGGGTTCACCCCTCCACTTT.

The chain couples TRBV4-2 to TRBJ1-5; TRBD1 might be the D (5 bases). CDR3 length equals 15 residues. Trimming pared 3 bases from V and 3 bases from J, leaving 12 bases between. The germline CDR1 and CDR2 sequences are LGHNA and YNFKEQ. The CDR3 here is CASSQTGTNNQPQHF. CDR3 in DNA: TGTGCCAGCAGCCAGACCGGGACTAACAATCAGCCCCAGCATTTT.